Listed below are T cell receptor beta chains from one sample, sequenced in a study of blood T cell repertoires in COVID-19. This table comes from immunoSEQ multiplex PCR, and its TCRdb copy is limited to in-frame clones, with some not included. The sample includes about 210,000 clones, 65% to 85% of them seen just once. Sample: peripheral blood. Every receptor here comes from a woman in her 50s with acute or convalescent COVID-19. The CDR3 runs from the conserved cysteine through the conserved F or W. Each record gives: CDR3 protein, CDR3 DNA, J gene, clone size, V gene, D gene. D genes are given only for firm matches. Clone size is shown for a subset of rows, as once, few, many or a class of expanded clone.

CASNQPLAGPDEQFF,TGTGCCAGCAACCAACCGCTAGCCGGGCCAGATGAGCAGTTCTTC,TRBJ2-1,.,TRBV28,.
CASSPRLAGRNEQFF,TGTGCCAGCAGCCCCAGACTAGCGGGAAGGAATGAGCAGTTCTTC,TRBJ2-1,.,TRBV7-9,TRBD2
CASSYEPGQTYEQYF,TGTGCCAGCAGTTACGAGCCGGGACAGACCTACGAGCAGTACTTC,TRBJ2-7,.,TRBV5-4,TRBD1
CSASERAGGEDGEQYF,TGCAGTGCTAGTGAACGAGCGGGAGGAGAGGATGGAGAGCAGTACTTC,TRBJ2-7,.,TRBV20-1,TRBD2
CASSLGAGGIGELFF,TGTGCCAGCAGCTTGGGAGCGGGAGGAATCGGGGAGCTGTTTTTT,TRBJ2-2,.,TRBV5-4,TRBD2
CASSSPGQTQRYTF,TGTGCCAGCAGTTCCCCTGGGCAGACACAACGCTACACCTTC,TRBJ1-2,once,TRBV28,.
CSVEDTGTGANVLTF,TGCAGCGTTGAAGATACAGGGACCGGGGCCAACGTCCTGACTTTC,TRBJ2-6,.,TRBV29-1,.
CASSLEGARGNTIYF,TGTGCCAGCAGCCTGGAGGGGGCGCGGGGAAACACCATATATTTT,TRBJ1-3,.,TRBV5-4,TRBD1
CASSRGLAGGPDSADTQYF,TGCGCCAGCAGCCGCGGACTAGCGGGAGGGCCCGATTCGGCAGATACGCAGTATTTT,TRBJ2-3,.,TRBV4-1,TRBD2
CASSLFGRGRAGADTQYF,TGTGCCAGCAGTTTATTCGGCAGGGGGCGGGCGGGAGCAGATACGCAGTATTTT,TRBJ2-3,.,TRBV28,.
CASSLARSGLAYNEQFF,TGTGCCAGCAGCTTAGCGCGGTCGGGACTGGCCTACAATGAGCAGTTCTTC,TRBJ2-1,few,TRBV7-9,.
CATLGLNGELFF,TGTGCCACCTTGGGGCTAAACGGGGAGCTGTTTTTT,TRBJ2-2,.,TRBV24-1,.
CASSSPGTSGPAEQFF,TGTGCCAGCAGTTCGCCGGGGACTAGCGGCCCCGCTGAGCAGTTCTTC,TRBJ2-1,.,TRBV27,TRBD2
CASSQGFRTSGIQETQYF,TGTGCCAGCAGCCAAGGGTTTCGGACTAGCGGGATTCAAGAGACCCAGTACTTC,TRBJ2-5,.,TRBV3-1/TRBV3-2,TRBD2
CASSSMGTNYEQYF,TGTGCCAGCAGCTCCATGGGGACAAACTACGAGCAGTACTTC,TRBJ2-7,few,TRBV6-2/TRBV6-3,.
CASSLEGGAESPLHF,TGCGCCAGCAGCTTGGAAGGGGGCGCCGAATCACCCCTCCACTTT,TRBJ1-6,.,TRBV5-1,TRBD1
CASSLPNGASGRPTWAPF,TGTGCCAGCAGCTTACCAAACGGAGCCAGCGGGAGGCCCACTTGGGCTCCCTTT,TRBJ2-3,.,TRBV7-9,TRBD2
CASSFSQGFTEAFF,TGTGCCAGCAGTTTCAGCCAGGGGTTCACTGAAGCTTTCTTT,TRBJ1-1,.,TRBV28,.
CASSENRGRTEAFF,TGTGCCAGCAGTGAGAACAGGGGGCGGACTGAAGCTTTCTTT,TRBJ1-1,few,TRBV6-1,TRBD1
CATSRDYLYNEQFF,TGTGCCACCAGCCGGGACTACCTCTACAATGAGCAGTTCTTC,TRBJ2-1,.,TRBV24-1,TRBD2
CATSDSTGTYERAGKLFF,TGTGCCACCAGTGACTCGACCGGGACCTATGAGCGGGCTGGAAAACTGTTTTTT,TRBJ1-4,.,TRBV24-1,.
CASSLTTGNTGELFF,TGTGCCAGCAGCTTAACGACAGGGAACACCGGGGAGCTGTTTTTT,TRBJ2-2,once,TRBV11-2,.
CSAIMPGQGGQPQHF,TGCAGCGCTATCATGCCGGGACAGGGAGGTCAGCCCCAGCATTTT,TRBJ1-5,.,TRBV29-1,TRBD1
CASSLEGQGNIQYF,TGCGCCAGCAGCTTGGAGGGACAGGGAAACATTCAGTACTTC,TRBJ2-4,.,TRBV5-1,TRBD1
CASSSGTVNSPLHF,TGTGCCAGCAGCTCCGGGACAGTAAATTCACCCCTCCACTTT,TRBJ1-6,few,TRBV7-2,TRBD1
CATRATGVLETQYF,TGTGCCACCAGGGCCACAGGGGTATTAGAGACCCAGTACTTC,TRBJ2-5,.,TRBV28,TRBD1
CATSDLPASGKGDTQYF,TGTGCCACCAGTGATTTGCCGGCTAGCGGGAAAGGAGATACGCAGTATTTT,TRBJ2-3,.,TRBV24-1,TRBD2
CASSLDIGEGENIQYF,TGCGCCAGCAGCTTGGACATTGGGGAGGGGGAAAACATTCAGTACTTC,TRBJ2-4,few,TRBV5-1,.
CATNTGTEAFF,TGTGCCACAAACACAGGGACTGAAGCTTTCTTT,TRBJ1-1,.,TRBV27,.
CASSLGPFLRGSGKGEQFF,TGTGCCAGCAGCTTAGGGCCCTTTCTCCGGGGGAGTGGTAAAGGTGAGCAGTTCTTC,TRBJ2-1,.,TRBV7-9,.
CASRDSQFGKETQYF,TGTGCCAGCAGGGACAGTCAGTTTGGGAAAGAGACCCAGTACTTC,TRBJ2-5,.,TRBV5-8,.
CASSEAGSGQGWNTEAFF,TGTGCCAGCAGTGAAGCAGGGTCGGGACAGGGATGGAACACTGAAGCTTTCTTT,TRBJ1-1,.,TRBV2,TRBD1
CASSLKQGASEKLFF,TGTGCCAGCAGCTTAAAACAGGGGGCAAGTGAAAAACTGTTTTTT,TRBJ1-4,.,TRBV7-2,TRBD1
CASRLAGGILNTGELFF,TGTGCCAGCAGGTTAGCGGGAGGGATTCTGAACACCGGGGAGCTGTTTTTT,TRBJ2-2,once,TRBV11-2,TRBD2
CASSLGQGHGYTF,TGTGCCAGCAGCTTAGGACAGGGCCATGGCTACACCTTC,TRBJ1-2,.,TRBV7-9,TRBD1
CASSVGLGGITEAFF,TGTGCCAGCAGCGTAGGGCTGGGAGGGATCACTGAAGCTTTCTTT,TRBJ1-1,.,TRBV9,.
CASSFMRTFGTGELFF,TGTGCCAGCAGTTTCATGCGGACTTTTGGCACCGGGGAGCTGTTTTTT,TRBJ2-2,.,TRBV28,.
CASSSSGEQYF,TGTGCCTCTTCCTCTTCGGGCGAGCAGTACTTC,TRBJ2-7,.,TRBV30,.
CASRTGQGNGYTF,TGTGCCAGCAGGACGGGACAGGGGAATGGCTACACCTTC,TRBJ1-2,.,TRBV2,TRBD1
CASSRAAGGSQETQYF,TGTGCCAGCAGCCGCGCCGCGGGTGGGAGTCAAGAGACCCAGTACTTC,TRBJ2-5,.,TRBV14,.
CASSFPSGGTDTQYF,TGTGCCAGCAGCTTCCCTAGCGGGGGCACAGATACGCAGTATTTT,TRBJ2-3,.,TRBV7-6,TRBD2
CASSLLAGGQETQYF,TGTGCCAGCAGCTTACTGGCGGGAGGGCAGGAGACCCAGTACTTC,TRBJ2-5,.,TRBV7-3,TRBD2
CASSQSNYGYTF,TGTGCCAGCAGCCAATCAAACTATGGCTACACCTTC,TRBJ1-2,once,TRBV4-2,.
CAISESGGYGDTQYF,TGTGCCATCAGTGAGTCGGGAGGCTATGGAGATACGCAGTATTTT,TRBJ2-3,.,TRBV10-3,.
CASNLRGKQYF,TGTGCCAGCAACCTCCGGGGGAAGCAGTACTTC,TRBJ2-7,.,TRBV9,.
CASRDRPNTEAFF,TGTGCCAGTAGGGACAGACCGAACACTGAAGCTTTCTTT,TRBJ1-1,.,TRBV19,.
CAWSRGANTEAFF,TGTGCCTGGAGTCGGGGGGCGAACACTGAAGCTTTCTTT,TRBJ1-1,.,TRBV30,.
CATSGDRGTETQYF,TGTGCCACCAGTGGGGACAGGGGGACGGAGACCCAGTACTTC,TRBJ2-5,few,TRBV24-1,TRBD1
CASSIKWSIGETQYF,TGTGCCAGTAGTATAAAGTGGAGTATAGGAGAGACCCAGTACTTC,TRBJ2-5,.,TRBV19,.
CASSVGLEGRTTTTYEQYF,TGTGCCAGCAGCGTAGGGTTGGAGGGGCGGACTACTACTACCTACGAGCAGTACTTC,TRBJ2-7,.,TRBV9,.
CASREGTGFGYTF,TGTGCCAGCAGGGAAGGGACAGGGTTTGGCTACACCTTC,TRBJ1-2,.,TRBV2,TRBD1
CASSDSGTSSTDTQYF,TGCGCCAGCAGTGATTCCGGGACTAGCAGCACAGATACGCAGTATTTT,TRBJ2-3,.,TRBV10-1,TRBD2
CASSNGTRDGNEQFF,TGTGCCAGCAGCAACGGGACTAGGGACGGGAATGAGCAGTTCTTC,TRBJ2-1,.,TRBV21-1,.
CASSLNVAGELFF,TGTGCCAGCAGCTTAAACGTAGCCGGGGAGCTGTTTTTT,TRBJ2-2,.,TRBV7-3,.
CASSEVGTGTGELFF,TGTGCCAGCAGTGAAGTAGGGACAGGGACCGGGGAGCTGTTTTTT,TRBJ2-2,.,TRBV2,TRBD1
CASSQLVRETGKNIQYF,TGTGCCAGCAGCCAATTGGTGCGGGAGACGGGCAAAAACATTCAGTACTTC,TRBJ2-4,.,TRBV3-1/TRBV3-2,TRBD2
CAWSLLQGAYEQYF,TGTGCCTGGAGCCTACTCCAGGGGGCCTACGAGCAGTACTTC,TRBJ2-7,.,TRBV30,TRBD1
CASSSLGQITDTQYF,TGTGCCAGCAGTTCACTTGGACAGATCACAGATACGCAGTATTTT,TRBJ2-3,once,TRBV28,.
CASSLAPSGLAPGNEQFF,TGCGCCAGCAGCTTGGCCCCTTCCGGGCTAGCTCCCGGCAATGAGCAGTTCTTC,TRBJ2-1,.,TRBV5-1,.
CASRLLKETQYF,TGTGCCAGCAGACTATTAAAAGAGACCCAGTACTTC,TRBJ2-5,.,TRBV11-2,.